These T cell receptor beta chains were read from a single sample in a study of T cells in localized non-small cell lung cancer. Produced via immunoSEQ multiplex PCR; TCRdb's table is partial and in-frame only. The table has about 48,000 clones, roughly 77% seen once. This specimen consisted of peripheral blood, obtained before any cancer treatment. Receptors were obtained from a man aged 40 to 69 with stage I squamous cell lung carcinoma. Each CDR3 is given with its conserved first and last residue. D genes are given only for firm matches. Expanded clones are given a class, and other clones once, few, many or no size at all.

CDR3 protein: CASSDMGNTIYF; CDR3 DNA: TGTGCCAGCAGTGATATGGGAAACACCATATATTTT; J gene: TRBJ1-3; D gene: NA; clone size: NA; V gene: TRBV2
CDR3 protein: CSVVPFEGRQDRYGYTF; CDR3 DNA: TGCAGCGTTGTCCCCTTCGAGGGTCGACAGGACCGCTATGGCTACACCTTC; J gene: TRBJ1-2; D gene: NA; clone size: NA; V gene: TRBV29-1
CDR3 protein: CASHPSGGPTPDF; CDR3 DNA: TGTGCCTCGCACCCTAGCGGGGGCCCAACCCCCGACTTC; J gene: TRBJ2-5; D gene: TRBD2; clone size: NA; V gene: TRBV30
CDR3 protein: CASSIQGSDTQYF; CDR3 DNA: TGTGCCAGCAGCATTCAAGGGTCAGATACGCAGTATTTT; J gene: TRBJ2-3; D gene: NA; clone size: NA; V gene: TRBV7-2
CDR3 protein: CAWSARVGQNGYTF; CDR3 DNA: TGTGCCTGGAGTGCCAGAGTGGGACAGAATGGCTACACCTTC; J gene: TRBJ1-2; D gene: TRBD1; clone size: NA; V gene: TRBV30
CDR3 protein: CASSLIAGTSNTEAFF; CDR3 DNA: TGTGCCAGCAGCTTGATAGCCGGGACGAGTAACACTGAAGCTTTCTTT; J gene: TRBJ1-1; D gene: NA; clone size: NA; V gene: TRBV7-9
CDR3 protein: CASSQEYRAGQYF; CDR3 DNA: TGTGCCAGCAGCCAAGAATACAGGGCGGGGCAGTACTTC; J gene: TRBJ2-7; D gene: NA; clone size: once; V gene: TRBV4-2
CDR3 protein: CASSPGSPGQGRTGELFF; CDR3 DNA: TGTGCCAGCAGCCCGGGATCCCCCGGACAGGGGAGGACCGGGGAGCTGTTTTTT; J gene: TRBJ2-2; D gene: TRBD1; clone size: NA; V gene: TRBV14
CDR3 protein: CAWSDDRQETQYF; CDR3 DNA: TGTGCCTGGAGTGACGACAGGCAAGAGACCCAGTACTTC; J gene: TRBJ2-5; D gene: NA; clone size: once; V gene: TRBV30
CDR3 protein: CASSLGTGITGELFF; CDR3 DNA: TGTGCCAGCAGCCTTGGGACAGGTATCACCGGGGAGCTGTTTTTT; J gene: TRBJ2-2; D gene: TRBD1; clone size: NA; V gene: TRBV16
CDR3 protein: CASSITGAYGYTF; CDR3 DNA: TGTGCCAGTAGTATCACAGGGGCCTATGGCTACACCTTC; J gene: TRBJ1-2; D gene: TRBD1; clone size: once; V gene: TRBV19
CDR3 protein: CASSPIDRAHEQYF; CDR3 DNA: TGTGCCAGTAGTCCTATAGACAGGGCGCACGAGCAGTACTTC; J gene: TRBJ2-7; D gene: TRBD1; clone size: once; V gene: TRBV19
CDR3 protein: CASSTRMDRLRSYEQYF; CDR3 DNA: TGTGCCAGTAGTACGAGGATGGACAGGTTGAGAAGCTACGAGCAGTACTTC; J gene: TRBJ2-7; D gene: TRBD1; clone size: NA; V gene: TRBV19
CDR3 protein: CASSPGFYGYTF; CDR3 DNA: TGTGCCAGCAGCCCCGGGTTCTATGGCTACACCTTC; J gene: TRBJ1-2; D gene: NA; clone size: NA; V gene: TRBV6-5
CDR3 protein: CSARVGNIQYF; CDR3 DNA: TGCAGTGCTAGAGTGGGAAACATTCAGTACTTC; J gene: TRBJ2-4; D gene: NA; clone size: few; V gene: TRBV20-1
CDR3 protein: CASSRRFRDRGDEQYF; CDR3 DNA: TGCGCCAGCAGCCGTCGTTTCCGGGACAGGGGAGACGAGCAGTACTTC; J gene: TRBJ2-7; D gene: TRBD1; clone size: few; V gene: TRBV4-1
CDR3 protein: CASSPRGLSTEAFF; CDR3 DNA: TGCGCCAGCAGCCCCAGGGGGCTGAGCACTGAAGCTTTCTTT; J gene: TRBJ1-1; D gene: TRBD1; clone size: NA; V gene: TRBV5-1
CDR3 protein: CASSSGQGGPYEQYF; CDR3 DNA: TGTGCCAGCAGCTCGGGACAGGGGGGTCCCTACGAGCAGTACTTC; J gene: TRBJ2-7; D gene: TRBD1; clone size: NA; V gene: TRBV11-2